The present T cell receptor (beta chain) was sequenced within a study of T cells in localized non-small cell lung cancer. The study's findings and limits: Among the top 100 tumor clones, a median about 57 appeared in adjacent lung. Higher blood T cell density tracked longer overall survival. In uninvolved adjacent lung, T cell clonality reached its highest value, exceeding tumor.

Clones were read by immunoSEQ multiplex PCR, and TCRdb kept only the in-frame ones, dropping some. The sample records tens of thousands of clones, approximately 83% being singletons. In regard to this clone: Its antigen is undetermined.

The germline V gene has CDR1 SGHRS and CDR2 YFSETQ. Trimming shortened V by 0 bases and J by 5 bases, and 12 bases separated the two germline ends. The CDR3 consists of 15 residues. This TCR was sampled from a man aged 40-75 years with stage III lung adenocarcinoma. The material sequenced was peripheral blood mononuclear cells, taken before any cancer treatment. The genes are TRBV5-1 and TRBJ2-1; D unresolved. CDR3 sequence reads: CASSLDALMDNEQFF. The DNA of the CDR3 is TGCGCCAGCAGCTTGGATGCCCTAATGGACAATGAGCAGTTCTTC.